Listed below are T cell receptor beta chains from one sample, sequenced in a study of blood T cell repertoires in COVID-19. This table comes from immunoSEQ multiplex PCR, and its TCRdb copy is limited to in-frame clones, with some not included. The sample has hundreds of thousands of clones, roughly 89% seen once. Material: PBMCs or T cells enriched from blood (not recorded which). These receptors all come from a woman aged 25 to 39 who had recovered from COVID-19. Each CDR3 is given without its conserved first and last residue.

J gene | CDR3 length | V gene | CDR3 protein
TRBJ1-1 | 13 | TRBV18 | ASSPFDSRGTEAF
TRBJ2-7 | 15 | TRBV28 | ASSPLAGGPWGSEQY
TRBJ2-3 | 15 | TRBV6-1 | ASSERLGLELPDTQY
TRBJ2-3 | 14 | TRBV7-6 | ASSLRGKVRTDTQY
TRBJ2-5 | 14 | TRBV28 | ASSFWTSGYQETQY
TRBJ2-1 | 13 | TRBV7-2 | ASSILYFSYNEQF
TRBJ2-7 | 10 | TRBV4-1 | AVMLDRHEQY
TRBJ2-3 | 13 | TRBV9 | ASSVVAVATDTQY
TRBJ1-3 | 11 | TRBV20-1 | SASRYSGNTIY
TRBJ1-3 | 13 | TRBV6-5 | ASSYSVLSGNTIY
TRBJ1-2 | 13 | TRBV7-2 | ASSSGGNRGQGYT
TRBJ2-7 | 13 | TRBV9 | ASSVDIGTGHEQY
TRBJ1-1 | 12 | TRBV4-1 | ASSWGTENTEAF
TRBJ2-1 | 11 | TRBV29-1 | STSGSSYNEQF
TRBJ1-1 | 13 | TRBV5-1 | ASSFEGGRTEGAF
TRBJ1-1 | 12 | TRBV4-1 | ASSQESGGTEAF
TRBJ2-3 | 12 | TRBV11-2 | ASSRPSREDTQY
TRBJ2-1 | 11 | TRBV30 | AWSPTDYSEQF
TRBJ2-7 | 14 | TRBV29-1 | SVNLQRDRGLNEQY
TRBJ1-5 | 13 | TRBV7-2 | ASRNDGNSNQPQH
TRBJ2-3 | 13 | TRBV15 | ATSRGWRGTDTQY
TRBJ1-6 | 11 | TRBV6-5 | ASLGQLDSPLH
TRBJ2-7 | 11 | TRBV7-2 | ASSFVRAYEQY
TRBJ1-6 | 12 | TRBV7-2 | ASSSDGGKSPLH
TRBJ2-1 | 9 | TRBV12-3/TRBV12-4 | ASRLSGEQF
TRBJ2-5 | 13 | TRBV9 | ASSVRGLAEETQY
TRBJ2-7 | 15 | TRBV7-9 | ASSHNPDRRGKDEQY
TRBJ1-1 | 14 | TRBV6-1 | ASSEYLGNMNTEAF
TRBJ1-1 | 10 | TRBV7-9 | ASSAGDTEAF
TRBJ2-1 | 13 | TRBV2 | ASSPQRDSYNEQF
TRBJ2-1 | 9 | TRBV6-2/TRBV6-3 | ASSLGGEQF
TRBJ2-7 | 16 | TRBV4-3 | ASSQETSLTGVAYEQY
TRBJ2-1 | 11 | TRBV7-9 | ASSFDRLSEQF
TRBJ2-3 | 16 | TRBV7-6 | ASSYSTSPSVPPDTQY
TRBJ1-1 | 12 | TRBV19 | ASSINRGFTEAF
TRBJ2-3 | 14 | TRBV2 | ASGVEGARIVDTQY
TRBJ1-2 | 10 | TRBV28 | VSGGGPYGYT
TRBJ1-5 | 11 | TRBV28 | ASWVTTNQPQH
TRBJ1-1 | 13 | TRBV19 | ASSIDPAGRTEAF
TRBJ1-4 | 12 | TRBV5-1 | ASSSGTGVEKLF
TRBJ1-1 | 13 | TRBV4-1 | ASSLSWGLKDEAF
TRBJ1-5 | 15 | TRBV19 | ASSIVGRAKGNQPQH
TRBJ1-2 | 13 | TRBV5-1 | ASSDGTGPLYGYT
TRBJ1-4 | 13 | TRBV7-8 | ASSLVQGTNEKLF
TRBJ2-1 | 14 | TRBV14 | ASSLGLATSYNEQF
TRBJ2-3 | 15 | TRBV24-1 | ATSDPSTGGRTDTQY
TRBJ2-1 | 13 | TRBV27 | ASAASGSSYNEQF
TRBJ2-6 | 14 | TRBV6-1 | ASSGWGRAGANVLT
TRBJ2-7 | 12 | TRBV6-5 | ASSYERNSYEQY
TRBJ2-5 | 15 | TRBV24-1 | ATSDPRQGAHGETQY
TRBJ1-3 | 11 | TRBV11-3 | ASGRTGGNTIY
TRBJ2-7 | 14 | TRBV6-5 | ASSYSGGSGRYEQY
TRBJ1-6 | 13 | TRBV6-4 | ASRHTFSYNSPLH
TRBJ1-3 | 15 | TRBV12-5 | ASGQIGQGTSGNTIY
TRBJ2-5 | 9 | TRBV28 | ASKNRLSQY
TRBJ1-1 | 12 | TRBV27 | ASLQLRGYTEAF
TRBJ2-1 | 13 | TRBV3-1/TRBV3-2 | ASSLQSGSWDEQF
TRBJ2-1 | 13 | TRBV5-4 | ASSLEGQRNNEQF
TRBJ2-5 | 13 | TRBV6-1 | ASSEQGTIQETQY
TRBJ2-1 | 13 | TRBV7-9 | ASSPGLAGYNEQF